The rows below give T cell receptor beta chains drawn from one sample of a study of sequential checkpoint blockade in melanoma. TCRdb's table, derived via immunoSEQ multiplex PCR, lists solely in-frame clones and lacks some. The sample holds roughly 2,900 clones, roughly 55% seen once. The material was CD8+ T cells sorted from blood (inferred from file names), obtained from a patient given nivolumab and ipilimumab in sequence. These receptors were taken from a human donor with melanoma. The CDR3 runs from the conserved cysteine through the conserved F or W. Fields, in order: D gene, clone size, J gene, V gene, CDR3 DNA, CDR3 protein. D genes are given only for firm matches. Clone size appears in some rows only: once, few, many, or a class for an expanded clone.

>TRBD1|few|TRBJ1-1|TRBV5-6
TGTGCCAGCAGCTCCACAGGGGCCCGAGCTTTCTTT
CASSSTGARAFF
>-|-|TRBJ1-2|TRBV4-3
TGCGCCAGCAGCCCCAGGGACACTACTAACTATGGCTACACCTTC
CASSPRDTTNYGYTF
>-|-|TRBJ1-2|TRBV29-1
TGCAGCGTTGCGTTGGGGCCGCACCTAACGTGGGACTATGGCTACACCTTC
CSVALGPHLTWDYGYTF
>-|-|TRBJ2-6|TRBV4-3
TGCGCCAGCAGCCAAGATCCGGGGACTGGGGCCAACGTCCTGACTTTC
CASSQDPGTGANVLTF
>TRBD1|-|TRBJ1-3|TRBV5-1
TGCGCCAGCAGCCGAGGGACAGGAGAAACTGGAAACACCATATATTTT
CASSRGTGETGNTIYF
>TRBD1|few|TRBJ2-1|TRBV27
TGTGCCAGCAGTTTGGACAGGGCGAAGAATGAGCAGTTCTTC
CASSLDRAKNEQFF
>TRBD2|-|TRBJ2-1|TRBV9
TGTGCCAGCAGCTCCACCTTCGGGACTAGCGGTGACGGAGAGCAGTTCTTC
CASSSTFGTSGDGEQFF
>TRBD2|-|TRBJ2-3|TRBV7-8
TGTGCCAGCAGCTTAGGCCTGTTTAATATCGGGAGGGTTAGCACAGATACGCAGTATTTT
CASSLGLFNIGRVSTDTQYF
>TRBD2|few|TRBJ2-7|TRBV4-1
TGCGCCAGCAGCCAAGCTAGCGGGAGCTCCTACGAGCAGTACTTC
CASSQASGSSYEQYF
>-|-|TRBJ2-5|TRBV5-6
TGTGCCAGCAGCTTAGAATCGGAGCTGGGCCAAGAGACCCAGTACTTC
CASSLESELGQETQYF
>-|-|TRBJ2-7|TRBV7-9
TGTGCCAGCAGCTTAGCGTTTGGGAGAGCTTTCAACGAGCAGTACTTC
CASSLAFGRAFNEQYF
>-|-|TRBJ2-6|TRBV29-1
TGCAGCGTTGAAGTGATGGGCAGCTCTGGGGCCAACGTCCTGACTTTC
CSVEVMGSSGANVLTF
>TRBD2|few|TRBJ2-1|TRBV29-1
TGCAGCGTTGAAACCTTTTCTAGCGGGACCTACAATGAGCAGTTCTTC
CSVETFSSGTYNEQFF
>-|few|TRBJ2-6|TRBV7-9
TGTGCCAGCAGCTTAGCGCTATCTGAGGCCAACGTCCTGACTTTC
CASSLALSEANVLTF
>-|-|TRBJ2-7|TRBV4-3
TGCGCCAGCAGCCAAGAGTGGACGGGGATCTACGAGCAGTACTTC
CASSQEWTGIYEQYF
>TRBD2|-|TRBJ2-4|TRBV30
TGTGCCTGGAGTTCCAGCGGGAGTGGTCAGTACTTC
CAWSSSGSGQYF
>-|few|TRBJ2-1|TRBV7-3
TGTGCCAGCAGCGCTATCCCATCGGGGGAGCAGTTCTTC
CASSAIPSGEQFF
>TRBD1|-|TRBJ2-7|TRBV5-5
TGTGCCAGCGGGCAGGGGGACGAGCAGTACTTC
CASGQGDEQYF
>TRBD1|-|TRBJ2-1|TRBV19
TGTGCCAGTAGTATAGCCTACAGGGGGCCATCCTACAATGAGCAGTTCTTC
CASSIAYRGPSYNEQFF
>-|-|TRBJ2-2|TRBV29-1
TGCAGCGTTGTGGGAGACACCGGGGAGCTGTTTTTT
CSVVGDTGELFF
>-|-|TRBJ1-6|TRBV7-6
TGTGCCAGCAGCTTGGGGGGTTCACCCCTCCACTTT
CASSLGGSPLHF
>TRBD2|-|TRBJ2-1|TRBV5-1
TGCGCCAGCAGCCGGACTAGTTACAATGAGCAGTTCTTC
CASSRTSYNEQFF